This is a list of T cell receptor beta chains from one sample in a study of cytomegalovirus exposure and HLA in healthy donors. Repertoires were generated with immunoSEQ multiplex PCR, while TCRdb's copy carries only in-frame clones and drops some. The profile shows 150,000 to 200,000 clones, approximately 70% of them singletons. Input material: PBMCs. The origin of the receptors is a woman in her twenties or thirties in good health and CMV-seronegative. CDR3s include the opening cysteine and the closing phenylalanine or tryptophan. Each record gives: V gene, clone size, J gene, D gene, CDR3 protein, CDR3 DNA. The D gene is left open where the match is weak. A row's size may be missing; if present it is once, few, many or a size class.

TRBV4-2	-	TRBJ2-5	-	CASSQRVGQETQYF	TGTGCCAGCAGCCAGAGGGTAGGGCAAGAGACCCAGTACTTC
TRBV4-1	-	TRBJ2-1	TRBD2	CASSPGAGRSYNEQFF	TGCGCCAGCAGCCCAGGAGCGGGGAGGTCTTACAATGAGCAGTTCTTC
TRBV7-3	-	TRBJ1-2	TRBD1	CASSSGQGRLYGYTF	TGTGCCAGCAGCTCCGGACAGGGACGACTCTATGGCTACACCTTC
TRBV4-2	-	TRBJ1-4	-	CASSTRTATNEKLFF	TGTGCCAGCAGCACCCGGACAGCAACTAATGAAAAACTGTTTTTT
TRBV13	few	TRBJ2-1	-	CASSLAFEQFF	TGTGCCAGCAGCTTAGCATTTGAGCAGTTCTTC
TRBV11-2	once	TRBJ2-3	-	CASQNQGRGGGSTDTQYF	TGTGCCAGCCAAAACCAGGGGAGGGGCGGGGGTAGCACAGATACGCAGTATTTT
TRBV4-1	-	TRBJ1-5	TRBD1	CASSQITGAHQPQHF	TGCGCCAGCAGCCAAATAACAGGGGCCCACCAGCCCCAGCATTTT
TRBV4-1	-	TRBJ2-3	-	CASSHHAHYSSGRTDTQYF	TGCGCCAGCAGCCACCATGCCCACTATAGCTCCGGAAGGACAGATACGCAGTATTTT
TRBV11-2	-	TRBJ1-2	-	CASSLDFPGGPKGYTF	TGTGCCAGCAGCTTAGATTTCCCAGGAGGTCCAAAAGGCTACACCTTC
TRBV27	-	TRBJ1-1	-	CASSRLRSNTEAFF	TGTGCCAGCAGCCGACTGAGATCGAACACTGAAGCTTTCTTT
TRBV19	-	TRBJ2-3	TRBD2	CASSVGGGVGDTQYF	TGTGCCAGTAGTGTCGGCGGGGGAGTGGGAGATACGCAGTATTTT
TRBV5-4	-	TRBJ1-1	-	CASSGRGGNTEAFF	TGTGCCAGCAGCGGGAGGGGGGGGAACACTGAAGCTTTCTTT
TRBV11-2	-	TRBJ2-2	TRBD2	CASSFGLAGTNTGELFF	TGTGCCAGCAGCTTTGGACTAGCGGGGACGAACACCGGGGAGCTGTTTTTT
TRBV6-4	-	TRBJ2-3	-	CASSEGGATDTQYF	TGTGCCAGCAGTGAAGGGGGGGCCACAGATACGCAGTATTTT
TRBV7-9	-	TRBJ1-5	-	CASSFDIQGNQPQHF	TGTGCCAGCAGCTTCGATATACAGGGCAATCAGCCCCAGCATTTT
TRBV30	-	TRBJ2-7	TRBD2	CAWSPGREGREQYF	TGTGCCTGGAGCCCGGGGCGGGAGGGCCGCGAGCAGTACTTC
TRBV19	-	TRBJ1-5	-	CASKEDGTRDQPQHF	TGTGCCAGTAAGGAGGACGGGACACGCGATCAGCCCCAGCATTTT
TRBV29-1	-	TRBJ2-1	-	CSVLRDSAYNEQFF	TGCAGCGTTCTCCGGGACTCCGCCTACAATGAGCAGTTCTTC
TRBV5-1	-	TRBJ2-7	-	CASSLAFGQEGEQYF	TGCGCCAGCAGCTTGGCCTTCGGGCAGGAGGGCGAGCAGTACTTC
TRBV5-1	few	TRBJ2-7	-	CASSLAGWGAYEQYF	TGCGCCAGCAGCTTGGCGGGTTGGGGCGCCTACGAGCAGTACTTC
TRBV2	-	TRBJ2-7	-	CASALQGSSYEQYF	TGTGCCAGCGCCTTACAGGGTAGCTCCTACGAGCAGTACTTC
TRBV27	-	TRBJ2-1	TRBD2	CASSFNPGGAGEQFF	TGTGCCAGCAGTTTTAATCCGGGGGGGGCGGGTGAGCAGTTCTTC
TRBV29-1	-	TRBJ2-3	TRBD2	CSVVLAGDTQYF	TGCAGCGTTGTCCTAGCGGGAGATACGCAGTATTTT
TRBV4-1	-	TRBJ2-1	TRBD2	CASQLSGSGNEQFF	TGCGCCAGTCAACTGAGCGGGAGTGGCAATGAGCAGTTCTTC
TRBV10-3	-	TRBJ1-2	-	CAISETGGRILGGGNGYTF	TGTGCCATCAGTGAGACAGGCGGAAGGATACTGGGAGGCGGGAATGGCTACACCTTC
TRBV5-6	-	TRBJ2-7	-	CASSFRDEQYF	TGTGCCAGCAGCTTTCGCGACGAGCAGTACTTC
TRBV5-1	-	TRBJ2-7	-	CASSPLGGPYEQYF	TGCGCCAGCAGCCCTCTTGGGGGCCCCTACGAGCAGTACTTC
TRBV7-9	-	TRBJ1-1	TRBD1	CASSEWTGLDTEAFF	TGTGCCAGCAGCGAATGGACAGGGTTGGACACTGAAGCTTTCTTT
TRBV12-5	-	TRBJ1-1	-	CASAGNTEAFF	TGTGCTAGTGCCGGGAACACTGAAGCTTTCTTT
TRBV5-6	-	TRBJ2-7	TRBD1	CASSFGQASYEQYF	TGTGCCAGCAGCTTCGGACAGGCTTCCTACGAGCAGTACTTC
TRBV10-2	-	TRBJ1-2	TRBD1	CASSETLGTGAYGYTF	TGCGCCAGCAGTGAGACCCTCGGGACAGGGGCATATGGCTACACCTTC
TRBV5-1	few	TRBJ1-2	TRBD1	CASSPTSGQGNYGYTF	TGCGCCAGCAGCCCAACTTCCGGACAGGGGAACTATGGCTACACCTTC
TRBV10-3	-	TRBJ1-5	-	CAISEQSNQPQHF	TGTGCCATCAGTGAGCAGTCCAATCAGCCCCAGCATTTT
TRBV5-5	-	TRBJ2-7	TRBD1	CASSLGVRQGSYEQYF	TGTGCCAGCAGCTTGGGCGTGCGACAGGGGTCCTACGAGCAGTACTTC
TRBV7-9	few	TRBJ2-5	TRBD2	CASSLSYLAGEETQYF	TGTGCCAGCAGCTTAAGCTATCTAGCGGGAGAAGAGACCCAGTACTTC
TRBV28	-	TRBJ2-3	-	CASSFVQTDTQYF	TGTGCCAGCAGTTTTGTTCAAACAGATACGCAGTATTTT
TRBV5-1	few	TRBJ2-7	TRBD1	CASSLFTGGLAEQYF	TGCGCCAGCAGCTTGTTCACAGGGGGCTTGGCCGAGCAGTACTTC
TRBV5-6	few	TRBJ1-5	-	CASSLSRVRNQPQHF	TGTGCCAGCAGCTTGAGCAGGGTGCGCAATCAGCCCCAGCATTTT
TRBV18	-	TRBJ2-2	TRBD1	CASSPDRAGELFF	TGTGCCAGCTCACCGGACAGGGCCGGGGAGCTGTTTTTT
TRBV7-3	once	TRBJ2-2	TRBD1	CASSLPPGQGPGELFF	TGTGCCAGCAGCTTACCGCCGGGACAGGGTCCCGGGGAGCTGTTTTTT
TRBV7-9	-	TRBJ2-1	TRBD2	CASSPPLLRGDYNEQFF	TGTGCCAGCAGTCCCCCCTTGCTGCGGGGGGACTACAACGAGCAGTTCTTC
TRBV6-6	-	TRBJ2-1	-	CASSYATDNEQFF	TGTGCCAGCAGTTACGCGACAGACAATGAGCAGTTCTTC
TRBV30	-	TRBJ2-7	TRBD2	CAWSPGLAYEQYF	TGTGCCTGGAGCCCGGGACTAGCCTACGAGCAGTACTTC
TRBV11-2	-	TRBJ1-2	-	CASSFVDRRDGYTF	TGTGCCAGCAGCTTTGTCGACAGGCGGGATGGCTACACCTTC
TRBV6-5	once	TRBJ1-2	-	CASREGSYGYTF	TGTGCCAGCAGAGAGGGCTCCTATGGCTACACCTTC
TRBV5-1	-	TRBJ2-5	TRBD1	CASSFGTGGLGETQYF	TGCGCCAGCAGCTTTGGGACAGGGGGTTTAGGAGAGACCCAGTACTTC
TRBV9	few	TRBJ1-2	-	CASSVDKSRGNYGYTF	TGTGCCAGCAGCGTAGATAAGTCCAGGGGAAACTATGGCTACACCTTC
TRBV6-6	few	TRBJ2-7	-	CASSYSQRQEEQYF	TGTGCCAGCAGTTACTCGCAACGACAGGAAGAGCAGTACTTC
TRBV6-5	-	TRBJ1-2	-	CASTPGVTGNYGYTF	TGTGCCAGCACCCCCGGGGTTACGGGGAACTATGGCTACACCTTC
TRBV7-8	-	TRBJ2-5	TRBD2	CASSVTSGRSGETQYF	TGTGCCAGCAGCGTGACTAGCGGGAGATCCGGAGAGACCCAGTACTTC
TRBV6-1	-	TRBJ1-6	-	CASRQGASPLHF	TGTGCCAGCAGACAGGGTGCTTCACCCCTCCACTTT
TRBV7-2	-	TRBJ2-3	-	CASSLAAGTGDSTDTQYF	TGTGCCAGCAGCTTAGCCGCAGGGACTGGGGATAGCACAGATACGCAGTATTTT
TRBV19	-	TRBJ1-4	-	CASRVPGTNEKLFF	TGTGCCAGTAGGGTCCCAGGGACTAATGAAAAACTGTTTTTT
TRBV7-9	-	TRBJ2-3	TRBD1	CASSLPRTGGTDTQYF	TGTGCCAGCAGCTTACCGCGGACAGGGGGCACAGATACGCAGTATTTT
TRBV9	-	TRBJ2-3	TRBD2	CASSVGVAGGPVDTQYF	TGTGCCAGCAGCGTAGGGGTAGCGGGAGGCCCCGTTGATACGCAGTATTTT
TRBV27	-	TRBJ1-5	TRBD1	CASRPGQEYSNQPQHF	TGTGCCAGCAGACCCGGACAGGAGTATAGCAATCAGCCCCAGCATTTT
TRBV2	-	TRBJ2-2	-	CASNLWGVQGDTGELFF	TGTGCCAGCAATTTGTGGGGAGTGCAAGGAGACACCGGGGAGCTGTTTTTT
TRBV28	-	TRBJ1-2	TRBD1	CASSRGQNYGYTF	TGTGCCAGCAGTAGGGGACAGAACTATGGCTACACCTTC
TRBV11-3	-	TRBJ2-3	-	CASSPGSSTDTQYF	TGTGCCAGCAGCCCGGGATCGAGCACAGATACGCAGTATTTT
TRBV6-1	-	TRBJ1-4	-	CASSERWQGFDEKLFF	TGTGCCAGCAGTGAACGATGGCAGGGGTTTGATGAAAAACTGTTTTTT